The 22 T cell receptor beta chains below were found in one sample sequenced in a study of T cell clonality in common variable immunodeficiency. Study-wide findings and caveats: In common variable immunodeficiency, TCR beta chains reportedly carried fewer deletions and N-nucleotide insertions.

Measured with immunoSEQ multiplex PCR; TCRdb has only the in-frame clones, and not every one. The sample presents about 19,000 clones, none singletons. Their target antigens are unknown. The specimen was peripheral blood mononuclear cells. The origin of the receptors is a human donor with common variable immunodeficiency.

This clone was seen only a few times. The read terminates 3 residues ahead of where the CDR3 ends, so the germline J gene completes it. This chain connects TRBV18 to TRBJ1-5; 8 nucleotides match TRBD1. The CDR3 has 16 amino acids. The junction had 6 bases not matched to a gene; V was cut back by 1 base and J by 4 bases. Germline loops: CDR1 KGHSH, CDR2 LQKENI. This chain's CDR3 is CASSPRETGENQPQHF. Incomplete CDR3 DNA: TGTGCCAGCTCACCACGGGAGACAGGGGAAAATCAGCCC.

Worth noting for this clone: The DNA ends 3 residues before the CDR3 does, and the rest of the CDR3 is filled in from the germline J gene. The J gene is TRBJ1-1, the V gene TRBV6-2 or TRBV6-3, with 9 bases matching TRBD1. The CDR3 has 15 amino acids. The germline gives CDR1 MNHEY, CDR2 SVGEGT. The part of the CDR3 DNA that was read is TGTGCCAGCAGTATATTATTTCCGGGACAGGGTCGC. Protein: CASSILFPGQGR. The whole CDR3 region reads CASSILFPGQGRAFF.

In its sample, this clone was seen many times. The sequenced fragment ends 3 residues before the CDR3 boundary, so the rest is inferred from the germline J gene. V gene TRBV5-1 combines with J gene TRBJ2-5; 13 nucleotides match TRBD2. Germline CDR1 is SGHRS and CDR2 is YFSETQ. The V gene end was trimmed by 4 bases and the J gene end by 4 bases; junction bases not matched to a gene: 10. This CDR3 spans 17 amino acids. The covered CDR3 bases are TGCGCCAGCAGCACCAGGGGACTAGCGGGATCCCCAGAGACC. Protein: CASSTRGLAGSPET. The full CDR3 reads CASSTRGLAGSPETQYF.

This clone was picked up a small number of times. The read comes to an end 3 residues before the CDR3 does, leaving the germline J gene to fill in the end. V is TRBV5-1 and J is TRBJ2-1; D call uncertain. V shed 0 bases and J shed 9 bases, with 16 bases lying between them. This CDR3 comprises 15 residues. The germline V gene has CDR1 SGHRS and CDR2 YFSETQ. The sequenced CDR3 bases are TGCGCCAGCAGCTTGGACCAGGTTTCCTCATCTGAG. Amino acids: CASSLDQVSSSE. The CDR3 in its entirety is CASSLDQVSSSEQFF. The full variable domain, rest sourced from reference TRBV5-1 and TRBJ2-1, is KAGVTQTPRYLIKTRGQQVTLSCSPISGHRSVSWYQQTPGQGLQFLFEYFSETQRNKGNFPGRFSGRQFSNSRSEMNVSTLELGDSALYLCASSLDQVSSSEQFFGPGTRLTVL.

To note about this clone: The CDR3 goes on 3 residues after the read ends, and that part is filled in from the germline J gene. The rearrangement joins TRBV6-2 or TRBV6-3 to TRBJ2-7; TRBD2 agrees at 8 bases. Trimming at V came to 5 bases and at J to 2 bases, leaving 8 bases not matched to a gene. Per germline, CDR1 MNHEY and CDR2 SVGEGT. The CDR3 has 15 amino acids. The CDR3 loop is CASSLSSGWTYEQYF. Partial CDR3 DNA: TGTGCCAGCAGTCTTTCTAGCGGGTGGACCTACGAG.

This clone was detected only a few times. The CDR3 end falls 3 residues outside the read, so it is completed with the germline J gene. The same CDR3 is also encoded by other DNA sequences in this sample. The V gene is TRBV7-3, the J gene TRBJ2-3, with a possible D match to TRBD2 (7 bases). The germline V gene has CDR1 SGHTA and CDR2 FQGTGA. V dropped 5 bases and J dropped 6 bases, with 18 bases sitting between them. The CDR3 length is 15 residues. Partial CDR3 DNA: TGTGCCAGCAGCCCCAGGGTTGCGGGGGCGGATACG. It is translated as CASSPRVAGADT. The full CDR3 is CASSPRVAGADTQYF. Looking up the rest from reference TRBV7-3 and TRBJ2-3 gives the full variable domain: GAGVSQTPSNKVTEKGKYVELRCDPISGHTALYWYRQSLGQGPEFLIYFQGTGAADDSGLPNDRFFAVRPEGSVSTLKIQRTERGDSAVYLCASSPRVAGADTQYFGPGTRLTVL.

Ten or more counts support this clone. The CDR3: CAWSVHRGLEGYTF. Incomplete CDR3 DNA: TGTGCCTGGAGTGTACACCGAGGGTTGGAGGGC. V usage is TRBV30 and J usage is TRBJ1-2; the D is unclear. The read comes to an end 3 residues before the CDR3 does, leaving the germline J gene to fill in the end. The CDR3 covers 14 residues. Germline CDR1 reads GTSNPN; CDR2 reads SVGIG (reference sequence). Combining the CDR3 with reference TRBV30 and TRBJ1-2 gives the whole variable domain SQTIHQWPATLVQPVGSPLSLECTVEGTSNPNLYWYRQAAGRGLQLLFYSVGIGQISSEVPQNLSASRPQDRQFILSSKKLLLSDSGFYLCAWSVHRGLEGYTFGSGTRLTVV.

The sample holds many counts of this clone. The read is 3 residues too short to cover the CDR3 end, so that end is filled in from the germline J gene. V and J are TRBV19 and TRBJ2-1; TRBD2 aligns across 11 bases. Germline V gives CDR1 LNHDA, CDR2 SQIVND (reference sequence). V trimming: 6 bases; J trimming: 4 bases; junction bases outside the gene matches: 5. The CDR3 has 15 amino acids. Incomplete CDR3 DNA: TGTGCCAGTAGCACGGGACTAGCGGTTTACAATGAG. Amino acids: CASSTGLAVYNE. The entire CDR3 protein reads CASSTGLAVYNEQFF.

About this clone itself: The CDR3 goes on 3 residues after the read ends, and that part is filled in from the germline J gene. This rearrangement joins TRBV2 to TRBJ2-7, with no clear D. V lost 8 bases and J 2 bases, leaving 4 bases between the germline ends. This CDR3 has 10 amino acids. Germline V gene sequence: CDR1 SNHLY, CDR2 FYNNEI. The covered CDR3 bases are TGTGCCAGCTTTACCTACGAG. It encodes CASFTYE. The entire CDR3 reads CASFTYEQYF.

Comments on this clone: The read terminates 3 residues before the CDR3 end, so the remaining end is supplied by the germline J gene. This chain joins TRBV7-9 and TRBJ1-3; D remains ambiguous. Germline CDR1 SEHNR, CDR2 FQNEAQ (reference sequence). This CDR3 is built from 15 residues. Between the trimmed V and J ends, which lost 2 bases and 0 bases, there was a span of 8 bases. The CDR3 loop reads CASSLQALSGNTIYF. CDR3 DNA (partial): TGTGCCAGCAGCTTACAGGCGCTCTCTGGAAACACC.

On this clone: The DNA ends 3 residues before the CDR3 does, and the rest of the CDR3 is filled in from the germline J gene. This chain links TRBV7-2 with TRBJ2-7; D ambiguous. Germline lookup yields CDR1 SGHTA and CDR2 FQGNSA. This CDR3 is 13 amino acids long. V was shortened by 1 base and J by 6 bases, with 10 bases between the two germline ends. The CDR3 here is CASSLVPSSEQYF. CDR3 bases read: TGTGCCAGCAGCTTAGTCCCTAGTAGCGAG.

This clone was recorded at least ten times. The read terminates 3 residues ahead of where the CDR3 ends, so the germline J gene completes it. The chain employs TRBV7-3 and TRBJ2-1, with D possibly matching TRBD2 (5 bases). Germline V CDR1 and CDR2: SGHTA, FQGTGA. The CDR3 totals 14 residues. Trimming left V 5 bases short and J 6 bases short, with 14 bases between. The CDR3 here is CASSPEAGGNEQFF. CDR3 DNA (partial): TGTGCCAGCAGCCCAGAGGCGGGCGGCAATGAG. The full variable domain, rest sourced from reference TRBV7-3 and TRBJ2-1, is GAGVSQTPSNKVTEKGKYVELRCDPISGHTALYWYRQSLGQGPEFLIYFQGTGAADDSGLPNDRFFAVRPEGSVSTLKIQRTERGDSAVYLCASSPEAGGNEQFFGPGTRLTVL.

Comment on this clone: The read ends 3 residues shy of where the CDR3 ends; the end is completed using the germline J gene. The chain uses TRBV6-2 or TRBV6-3 and TRBJ1-5; D is uncertain. Per the germline V gene, CDR1 is MNHEY and CDR2 is SVGEGT. Trimming stripped 4 bases from V and 3 bases from J, with 13 bases between. The CDR3 has 15 residues. The CDR3 bases that were read are TGTGCCAGCAGTTCCACCAGCGGGTTCAATCAGCCC. Protein: CASSSTSGFNQP. The whole CDR3 sequence reads CASSSTSGFNQPQHF.

Ten or more counts support this clone. The read stops 3 residues short of the end of the CDR3; the missing end is completed from the germline J gene. This sequence joins TRBV14 and TRBJ1-6, with TRBD1 matching 9 bases. CDR1 and CDR2 from the germline V gene are SGHDN and FVKESK. The CDR3 runs 16 residues. The junction had 8 bases not matched to a gene; V was cut back by 4 bases and J by 7 bases. CDR3 region: CASSPFGGQGNSPLHF. The CDR3 DNA, read in part, is TGTGCCAGCAGCCCCTTCGGGGGACAGGGAAATTCACCC.

A note on this clone: Read data end 3 residues before the CDR3 end; the end is taken from the germline J gene. The gene calls are TRBV7-9 and TRBJ2-2; 9 positions agree with TRBD2. J was trimmed by 9 bases and V by 8 bases; bases with no gene match: 13. The CDR3 has 15 residues. Per germline, CDR1 SEHNR and CDR2 FQNEAQ (reference sequence). The part of the CDR3 DNA that was read is TGTGCCAGCTTACGCACTGCGGGGGGGTCCAGGGAG. Translation: CASLRTAGGSRE. The full CDR3 sequence reads CASLRTAGGSRELFF.

The sample holds a few counts of this clone. The read gets to within 3 residues of the CDR3 end, and the germline J gene fills in the rest. The rearrangement joins TRBV19 to TRBJ2-7; 8 nucleotides line up with TRBD2. The junction had 3 bases not matched to a gene; V was cut back by 6 bases and J by 2 bases. The CDR3 consists of 13 residues. Germline-derived CDR1 and CDR2 are LNHDA and SQIVND (reference sequence). CDR3 sequence reads: CASSRGGTYEQYF. The covered CDR3 bases are TGTGCCAGTAGCCGGGGGGGTACCTACGAG.

The CDR3 bases that were read are TGTGCCAGCAGTTACTCGGCGGACTCCTACGAG. The encoded protein is CASSYSADSYE. The whole CDR3 region reads CASSYSADSYEQYF. The chain recombines TRBV6-2 or TRBV6-3 with TRBJ2-7; unclear D gene. The CDR3 end is not reached by the read, which stops 3 residues before it; the germline J gene fills it in. V lost 0 bases, J lost 0 bases, and 6 bases lay in between. The CDR3 totals 14 residues. Germline V gene data show CDR1 as MNHEY and CDR2 as SVGEGT.

Remarks on this clone: The read stops 3 residues short of the end of the CDR3; the missing end is completed from the germline J gene. The chain has TRBV19 and TRBJ1-4, with D perhaps TRBD1 (5 bases). The V and J ends lost 7 bases and 8 bases respectively, with 11 bases between them. The CDR3 extends over 12 amino acids. Germline-derived CDR1 and CDR2 are LNHDA and SQIVND (reference sequence). The chain's CDR3 is CASKAGSEKLFF. CDR3 bases read: TGTGCCAGTAAGGCAGGGTCCGAAAAA. Variable domain in full (rest from reference TRBV19 and TRBJ1-4): DGGITQSPKYLFRKEGQNVTLSCEQNLNHDAMYWYRQDPGQGLRLIYYSQIVNDFQKGDIAEGYSVSREKKESFPLTVTSAQKNPTAFYLCASKAGSEKLFFGSGTQLSVL.

This clone was detected a few times. The covered CDR3 bases are TGTGCCAGCAGCCCCCGCCAGGGGACGGCTGAA. Translation gives CASSPRQGTAE. The whole CDR3 protein reads CASSPRQGTAEAFF. This rearrangement joins TRBV7-9 to TRBJ1-1, with a tentative D call TRBD1 (6 bases). The CDR3 extends 3 residues past the end of the read, so its final part is completed from the germline J gene. Germline V gene lookup returns CDR1 SEHNR and CDR2 FQNEAQ (reference sequence). The V and J ends lost 5 bases and 6 bases respectively, with 16 bases between them. The CDR3 loop spans 14 amino acids.

With regard to this clone: The sequence runs out 3 residues before the end of the CDR3; the remainder is reconstructed from the germline J gene. The chain uses TRBV7-9 and TRBJ1-1; D may be TRBD1 (6 bases). Germline V gives CDR1 SEHNR, CDR2 FQNEAQ (reference sequence). The CDR3 runs to 12 residues. CDR3 sequence: CASSLGGGLAFF. The CDR3 DNA, read in part, is TGTGCCAGCAGCTTAGGCGGGGGGCTA.

Ten or more counts support this clone. The read terminates 3 residues ahead of where the CDR3 ends, so the germline J gene completes it. V usage is TRBV29-1 and J usage is TRBJ2-1; 9 bases map to TRBD2. V trimming: 3 bases; J trimming: 6 bases; junction bases outside the gene matches: 3. Per germline, CDR1 SQVTM and CDR2 ANQGSEA. The CDR3 has 13 residues. CDR3 sequence reads: CSVEGLAINEQFF. The CDR3 bases that were read are TGCAGCGTTGAGGGACTAGCAATCAATGAG.

In its sample, this clone was seen many times. From the germline J gene comes the end of the CDR3, since the read stops 3 residues before it. The V gene is TRBV19, the J gene TRBJ1-2, with 10 bases that match TRBD1. CDR1 is LNHDA, CDR2 SQIVND, per germline (reference sequence). The CDR3 covers 15 residues. The CDR3 DNA, read in part, is TGTGCCAGTAGTGCCTCCCCCGGGACAGGGGTCGGC. This sequence encodes CASSASPGTGVG. The whole CDR3 region reads CASSASPGTGVGYTF. Looking up the rest from reference TRBV19 and TRBJ1-2 gives the full variable domain: DGGITQSPKYLFRKEGQNVTLSCEQNLNHDAMYWYRQDPGQGLRLIYYSQIVNDFQKGDIAEGYSVSREKKESFPLTVTSAQKNPTAFYLCASSASPGTGVGYTFGSGTRLTVV.